The 3 T cell receptor beta chains in this list originate from one sample, sequenced in a study of shared clonotypes between healthy human individuals. Here immunoSEQ multiplex PCR was the method, and the copy in TCRdb shows in-frame clones only, minus some. Of roughly 2 million clones in the sample, over 85% were seen once. CD45RO-negative, CCR7-selected cells formed the naive CD8 fraction, which excluded terminally differentiated effector memory CD45RA+ cells. The sequencing input was naive CD8+ T cells sorted from blood. Receptors originate from a man aged 18 to 29 in good health.

CDR3 sequence reads: CASSGLAGEHEQYF. The DNA of the CDR3 is TGCGCCAGCAGCGGACTAGCGGGAGAACACGAGCAGTACTTC. The genes are TRBV4-1 and TRBJ2-7, with 13 bases identical to TRBD2. The CDR3 contains 14 residues. V lost 5 bases to trimming and J lost 5 bases; unmatched junction nucleotides: 3. Germline CDR1 and CDR2: MGHRA and YSYEKL.

This chain connects TRBV28 to TRBJ1-5; D not resolved. The CDR3 runs to 14 residues. V shed 3 bases and J shed 6 bases, with 12 bases lying between them. The germline V gene has CDR1 MDHEN and CDR2 SYDVKM. CDR3 residues: CASSLSQKSQPQHF. The CDR3 DNA reads as TGTGCCAGCAGTTTGTCGCAGAAAAGTCAGCCCCAGCATTTT.

The V and J genes are TRBV27 and TRBJ2-5; the match to TRBD2 covers 7 bases. Germline CDR1 reads MNHEY; CDR2 reads SMNVEV (reference sequence). The V segment lost 4 bases and the J segment 3 bases; nucleotides outside the gene matches: 14. The CDR3 consists of 17 residues. CDR3 nucleotides: TGTGCCAGCAGTTCCTCCCCGACCTCTAGCGGAGAAGAGACCCAGTACTTC. It yields the protein CASSSSPTSSGEETQYF.